This T cell receptor (beta chain) was documented in a study of tumour-infiltrating T cells in Burkitt lymphoma. On the study more broadly: Patients covered every epidemiological subtype of Burkitt lymphoma. Repertoire clonality predicted overall and progression-free survival.

Repertoires were generated with immunoSEQ multiplex PCR, while TCRdb's copy carries only in-frame clones and drops some. The sample gives more than 40,000 clones, around 30% of which show up once; 2.5% to 3.5% is in the top ten. The junction had 15 bases not matched to a gene; V was cut back by 3 bases and J by 4 bases. The V gene's germline CDR1 is MDHEN and CDR2 SYDVKM. The CDR3 spans 18 residues. Of note for this clone: Its specificity is not known.

Study conclusions and caveats: Several public clonotypes were shared across many Burkitt lymphoma patients.

The origin of this receptor is a human donor with Burkitt lymphoma. Sample: tumor tissue. The chain employs TRBV28 and TRBJ1-3, with TRBD1 matching 7 bases. This CDR3 is CASSFRYDEGASGNTIYF. The CDR3 DNA sequence: TGTGCCAGCAGTTTCCGGTACGACGAGGGGGCATCGGGAAACACCATATATTTT.